Shown below are 19 T cell receptor beta chains from a single sample sequenced in a study of human T cells and chemical hapten exposure. Specified time point: pre-sensitization, week 0. Indicated treatment: therapeutic diphenylcyclopropenone sensitization with weekly scalp DPC. TCRdb fed the RACE reads into MiXCR, producing one record per CDR3 protein. This sample has tens of thousands of distinct CDR3 sequences, with about an eighth found just once. The specimen was whole blood, collected in connection with sensitization to the hapten diphenylcyclopropenone (DPC). The source of these receptors is a woman in her 30s with alopecia areata. Some clones in this sample may be carry-over from other donors' samples.

The chain employs TRBV27 and TRBJ2-3, with 7 bases matching TRBD2. After removal of 3 bases from V and 8 bases from J, the junction contained 11 bases not matched to a gene. There are 15 residues in the CDR3. Germline-derived CDR1 and CDR2 are MNHEY and SMNVEV (reference sequence). CDR3 amino acids: CASSFGPLGRGTQYF. In DNA, the CDR3 is TGTGCCAGCAGTTTTGGTCCTCTTGGGAGGGGTACGCAGTATTTT.

There are many counts of this clonotype. The rearrangement joins TRBV20-1 to TRBJ2-1; 7 bases map to TRBD2. There are 17 residues in the CDR3. CDR1 is DFQATT and CDR2 is SNEGSKA in the germline V gene (reference sequence). Unmatched junction bases numbered 14, after V lost 6 bases and J lost 0 bases. In DNA form, the CDR3 reads TGCAGTGCCGCGATAGCGGGCGCCCATAGCTCCTACAATGAGCAGTTCTTC. Translated: CSAAIAGAHSSYNEQFF.

By share, this clonotype counts as medium-sized. The chain has TRBV29-1 and TRBJ2-2; either TRBD1 or TRBD2 may supply D (5 bases each). The CDR3 runs to 14 residues. Germline V gene lookup returns CDR1 SQVTM and CDR2 ANQGSEA. The V gene lost 1 base and the J gene lost 4 bases, with 10 bases spanning the gap. The CDR3 is CSVEGGRVTGELFF. Written as DNA, the CDR3 is TGCAGCGTTGAAGGGGGACGGGTCACCGGGGAGCTGTTTTTT.

In this sample, this clonotype turned up a few times. V is TRBV11-2 and J is TRBJ2-7; no reliable D call. CDR3 length: 13 residues. The V end lost 4 bases, the J end lost 2 bases, and 9 bases lay between the germline ends. The germline gives CDR1 SGHAT, CDR2 FQNNGV. The CDR3 DNA reads as TGTGCCAGCAGCTCTGGTCTCCCCTACGAGCAGTACTTC. It specifies CASSSGLPYEQYF.

The J gene is TRBJ2-1, the V gene TRBV29-1, with D possibly TRBD2 on 5 matching bases. Germline CDR1 reads SQVTM; CDR2 reads ANQGSEA. The CDR3 loop spans 13 amino acids. V was cut by 5 bases and J by 5 bases, with 13 bases left in between. The CDR3 bases are TGCAGCGTTACCAGGACTGCCAACAATGAGCAGTTCTTC. Its protein product is CSVTRTANNEQFF.

V usage is TRBV28 and J usage is TRBJ1-1; D gene unclear. Germline V gene data show CDR1 as MDHEN and CDR2 as SYDVKM. This CDR3 spans 14 amino acids. Trimming took off 3 bases at V and 5 bases at J, with 13 bases between the two ends. The CDR3 region has the DNA TGTGCCAGCAGTTTCGGCAGGCCGAGGACTGAAGCTTTCTTT. This translates into CASSFGRPRTEAFF.

This clonotype has a handful of counts. V is TRBV28 and J is TRBJ1-1; D gene ambiguous. V was clipped by 4 bases and J by 4 bases, with 7 bases between them. The V gene's germline CDR1 is MDHEN and CDR2 SYDVKM. This CDR3 region has 12 residues. The CDR3 loop is CASSSRVTEAFF. As DNA, the CDR3 is TGTGCCAGCAGTTCCCGGGTCACTGAAGCTTTCTTT. The whole variable domain, filled in from reference TRBV28 and TRBJ1-1, reads DVKVTQSSRYLVKRTGEKVFLECVQDMDHENMFWYRQDPGLGLRLIYFSYDVKMKEKGDIPEGYSVSREKKERFSLILESASTNQTSMYLCASSSRVTEAFFGQGTRLTVV.

Many counts were recorded for this clonotype. The chain uses TRBV9 and TRBJ2-7; 9 nucleotides align to TRBD2. CDR1 SGDLS and CDR2 YYNGEE come from the germline V gene. The ends lost 2 bases at V and 6 bases at J; junction bases unmatched: 3. CDR3 length: 13 amino acids. The DNA of the CDR3 is TGTGCCAGCAGCGTTGATAGCGGGAGCGAGCAGTACTTC. This sequence encodes CASSVDSGSEQYF. Drawing the rest from reference TRBV9 and TRBJ2-7, the complete variable domain is DSGVTQTPKHLITATGQRVTLRCSPRSGDLSVYWYQQSLDQGLQFLIQYYNGEERAKGNILERFSAQQFPDLHSELNLSSLELGDSALYFCASSVDSGSEQYFGPGTRLTVT.

The V and J genes are TRBV19 and TRBJ2-2, with 9 bases aligning to TRBD2. V lost 1 base and J lost 5; bases outside the gene matches: 5. The CDR3 spans 16 residues. Looked up from germline, CDR1 is LNHDA and CDR2 is SQIVND (reference sequence). The CDR3 sequence is CASSIALGLATGELFF. CDR3 DNA sequence: TGTGCCAGTAGTATAGCTCTGGGACTAGCAACCGGGGAGCTGTTTTTT.

This clonotype has at least ten counts. This chain links TRBV3-1 with TRBJ2-1; D tentatively reads TRBD1 or TRBD2 (5 bases each). Trimming took off 5 bases at V and 4 bases at J, with 15 bases between the two ends. CDR1 and CDR2 (germline): LGHDT, YNNKEL (reference sequence). The CDR3 runs 15 residues. CDR3 in amino acids: CASSLTGTLYNEQFF. The CDR3 coding sequence is TGTGCCAGCAGCTTGACCGGGACGTTATACAATGAGCAGTTCTTC.

This chain uses TRBV5-1 with TRBJ2-3, with TRBD1 matching over 7 bases. Germline loops: CDR1 SGHRS, CDR2 YFSETQ. Trimming took 2 bases from V and 2 from J; bases not matched to a gene: 8. The CDR3 covers 16 residues. CDR3 bases: TGCGCCAGCAGCTTCGACAGGGAGCTTTTCACAGATACGCAGTATTTT. Amino acids: CASSFDRELFTDTQYF.

In this sample, this clonotype turned up a few times. This chain's CDR3 is CASSLDILAINEQFF. The CDR3 coding sequence is TGTGCCAGCAGCTTAGATATACTAGCAATCAATGAGCAGTTCTTC. V is TRBV11-2 and J is TRBJ2-1; D perhaps matches TRBD2 (6 bases). Deletions cut 0 bases from V and 6 bases from J, with 12 bases between. The CDR3 is 15 residues long. Germline V gene lookup returns CDR1 SGHAT and CDR2 FQNNGV.

The CDR3 DNA sequence: TGCGCCAGCAGCCCCATGACTAGCCTCGGGGGAAATACGCAGTATTTT. This codes for CASSPMTSLGGNTQYF. This rearrangement joins TRBV5-1 to TRBJ2-3; 7 nucleotides match TRBD2. The trim removed 4 bases at V and 7 bases at J, leaving 15 bases unmatched. The CDR3 spans 16 residues. Per the germline V gene, CDR1 is SGHRS and CDR2 is YFSETQ. The whole variable domain, filled in from reference TRBV5-1 and TRBJ2-3, reads KAGVTQTPRYLIKTRGQQVTLSCSPISGHRSVSWYQQTPGQGLQFLFEYFSETQRNKGNFPGRFSGRQFSNSRSEMNVSTLELGDSALYLCASSPMTSLGGNTQYFGPGTRLTVL.

The V gene is TRBV29-1, the J gene TRBJ2-7, with 7 nucleotides matching TRBD2. The CDR3 contains 15 residues. Germline V CDR1 and CDR2: SQVTM, ANQGSEA. CDR3 amino acids: CSVGTSEKTNYEQYF. As DNA, the CDR3 is TGCAGTGTAGGAACTAGCGAGAAGACTAATTACGAGCAGTACTTC.

As for this clonotype: A much larger clone lies one base from this, so it may be a read error. V usage is TRBV7-9 and J usage is TRBJ2-3, with 7 bases that match TRBD2. This CDR3 is 15 amino acids long. CDR1 SEHNR and CDR2 FQNEAQ come from the germline V gene (reference sequence). The CDR3 DNA follows: TGTGCCAGGAGCTCGTCCCCCCTAGCGGCAGATACGCAGTATTTT. Protein product: CARSSSPLAADTQYF.

A few counts support this clonotype. J is TRBJ2-3 and V is TRBV7-2; 10 nucleotides match TRBD1. The J segment lost 2 bases and the V segment lost 5 bases, leaving 4 bases of the junction unmatched. CDR1 and CDR2 from the germline V gene are SGHTA and FQGNSA. The CDR3 is made up of 15 amino acids. CDR3 coding DNA: TGTGCCAGCAGCCCTGACAGGGGGCCCACAGATACGCAGTATTTT. This gives the protein CASSPDRGPTDTQYF.

This clonotype came up many times. The V call is TRBV6-6, the J call TRBJ1-5; a possible D gene is TRBD1 (5 bases). V was shortened by 2 bases and J by 11 bases, with 10 bases between the two germline ends. The CDR3 totals 12 residues. Germline V lookup: CDR1 MNHNY, CDR2 SVGAGI (reference sequence). The CDR3 DNA is TGTGCCAGCAGTTACGGGGGGGAGGCCCAGCATTTT. Translating it yields CASSYGGEAQHF.

This clonotype came up many times. V usage is TRBV6-6 and J usage is TRBJ2-1; 9 positions match TRBD2. This CDR3 comprises 12 residues. Germline values: CDR1 MNHNY, CDR2 SVGAGI (reference sequence). J lost 12 bases, V lost 0 bases, and 0 bases had no gene match. CDR3 sequence reads: CASSYSTSGQFF. The CDR3 DNA is TGTGCCAGCAGTTACTCGACTAGCGGGCAGTTCTTC.

This clonotype turned up a few times. The rearrangement joins TRBV28 to TRBJ2-3; D uncertain. The CDR3 is made up of 12 amino acids. The V gene lost 6 bases and the J gene lost 0 bases, with 4 bases spanning the gap. CDR1 and CDR2 (germline): MDHEN, SYDVKM. In nucleotides, the CDR3 is TGTGCCAGCAGGGAGAGCACAGATACGCAGTATTTT. It translates to CASRESTDTQYF.